The 3 T cell receptor beta chains listed next were all sequenced from one sample in a study of T cells in Graves' hyperthyroidism and ophthalmopathy (dated 2019 in TCRdb). Library generation was performed with multiplex PCR. TCRdb shows the sequencer as Illumina HiSeq 2000. The TCR beta CDR3 regions were amplified from RNA transcripts. For the first round of RT-PCR on the TCR CDR3, the HTBI primer set was used together with the Qiagen OneStep RT-PCR kit. TCRdb applied fastp at Q25 and MiXCR to the public reads, then kept only in-frame beta chains. Here each entry gathers all rows of one CDR3 protein and keeps the most common genes and DNA. Counted in this sample were hundreds of thousands of distinct CDR3 sequences; just under 25% of them appeared once. The ten most abundant clones make up less than 75% of the sample. The sequencing input was blood. All receptors derive from a middle-aged man with Graves' hyperthyroidism.

In this sample, this clonotype turned up a few times. The V and J genes are TRBV5-1 and TRBJ2-2; possibly TRBD1 for D (6 bases). Looked up from germline, CDR1 is SGHRS and CDR2 is YFSETQ. The CDR3 sequence is 14 residues long. V shed 7 bases and J shed 6 bases, with 16 bases lying between them. The CDR3 DNA reads TGCGCCAGCGCATTCCTACAGGGACCCGGGGAGCTGTTTTTT. Its translation: CASAFLQGPGELFF. Combining the CDR3 with reference TRBV5-1 and TRBJ2-2 gives the whole variable domain KAGVTQTPRYLIKTRGQQVTLSCSPISGHRSVSWYQQTPGQGLQFLFEYFSETQRNKGNFPGRFSGRQFSNSRSEMNVSTLELGDSALYLCASAFLQGPGELFFGEGSRLTVL.

V usage is TRBV7-3 and J usage is TRBJ2-1; D is perhaps TRBD2 (9 bases). The V end was cut by 5 bases, the J end by 0 bases, with 23 bases between. The CDR3 length is 19 residues. Germline V gives CDR1 SGHTA, CDR2 FQGTGA. CDR3 region: CASSRIRGPSGTSYNEQFF. In nucleotides, the CDR3 is TGTGCCAGCAGCCGTATCAGGGGGCCTAGCGGGACCTCCTACAATGAGCAGTTCTTC. Complete variable domain (other parts from reference TRBV7-3 and TRBJ2-1): GAGVSQTPSNKVTEKGKYVELRCDPISGHTALYWYRQSLGQGPEFLIYFQGTGAADDSGLPNDRFFAVRPEGSVSTLKIQRTERGDSAVYLCASSRIRGPSGTSYNEQFFGPGTRLTVL.

This clonotype showed up just a few times. DNA for the CDR3: TGTGCCAGCAGACCTCCTCCGCGGACAGGGTACACTGGAAACACCATATATTTT. Encoded protein: CASRPPPRTGYTGNTIYF. This chain uses TRBV3-1 with TRBJ1-3, with 8 bases matching TRBD1. CDR1 is LGHDT and CDR2 is YNNKEL in the germline V gene (reference sequence). The length of the CDR3 is 18 residues. Trimming cost V 6 bases and J 2 bases; bases outside gene matches: 15. The whole variable domain, filled in from reference TRBV3-1 and TRBJ1-3, reads DTAVSQTPKYLVTQMGNDKSIKCEQNLGHDTMYWYKQDSKKFLKIMFSYNNKELIINETVPNRFSPKSPDKAHLNLHINSLELGDSAVYFCASRPPPRTGYTGNTIYFGEGSWLTVV.